This T cell receptor beta chain is from a study of cytomegalovirus exposure and HLA in healthy donors. Study conclusions and caveats: Across donors, most TCRs were seen rarely, yet some public ones were widespread.

Each donor was healthy, and each was a bone marrow donor. The CDR3 is made up of 15 amino acids. Per germline, CDR1 LNHNV and CDR2 YYDKDF (reference sequence). V was pared by 3 bases and J by 8 bases, with 9 bases of the junction left unmatched. Primers for the PCR totalled 60 Vbeta and 13 Jbeta. The protocol was immunoSEQ multiplex PCR, while the TCRdb copy is restricted to in-frame clones and leaves out a portion. Among around 150,000 clones listed, about 85% were seen once. Concerning this clone itself: The antigen remains undetermined.

This receptor was obtained from a young man in good health and CMV-seropositive. V gene TRBV15 combines with J gene TRBJ1-3, with 8 bases that match TRBD1. Input material: PBMCs. This chain's CDR3 is CATSRTRDRMDTIYF. Here the CDR3 DNA reads TGTGCCACCAGCAGGACCCGGGACAGGATGGACACCATATATTTT.